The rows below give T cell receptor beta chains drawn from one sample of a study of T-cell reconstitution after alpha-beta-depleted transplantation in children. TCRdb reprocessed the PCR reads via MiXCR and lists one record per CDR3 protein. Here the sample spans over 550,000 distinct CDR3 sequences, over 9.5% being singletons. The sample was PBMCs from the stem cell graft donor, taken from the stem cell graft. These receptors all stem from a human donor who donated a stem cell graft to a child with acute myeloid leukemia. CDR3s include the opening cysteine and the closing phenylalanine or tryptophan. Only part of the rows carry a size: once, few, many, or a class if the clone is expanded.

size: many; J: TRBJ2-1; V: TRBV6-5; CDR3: CASSRDRIRQFF
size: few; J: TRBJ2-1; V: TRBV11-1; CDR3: CASSLAGLRRSYNEQFF
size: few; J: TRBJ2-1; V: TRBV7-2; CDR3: CASSLDPGAVYNEQFF
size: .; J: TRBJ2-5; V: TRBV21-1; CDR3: CASSPEGAGSVETQYF
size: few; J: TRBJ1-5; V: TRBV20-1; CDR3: CSASRPDQPQHF
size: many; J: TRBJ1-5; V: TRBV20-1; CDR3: CSAKDPSNGQPQHF
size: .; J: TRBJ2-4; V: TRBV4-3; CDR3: CASSVQDGRAENIQYF
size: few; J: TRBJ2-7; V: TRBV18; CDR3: CASSMAGVYEQYF
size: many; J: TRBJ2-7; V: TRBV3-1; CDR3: CASSQGATGIGEQYF
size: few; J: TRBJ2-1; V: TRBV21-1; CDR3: CASAKAFPGREEGQFF
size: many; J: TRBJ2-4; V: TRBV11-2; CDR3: CASSSGQQAKNIQYF
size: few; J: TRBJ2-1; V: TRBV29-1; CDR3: CSARSTGIGEQFF
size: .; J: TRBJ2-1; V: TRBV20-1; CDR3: CSAPGLVTSNEQFF
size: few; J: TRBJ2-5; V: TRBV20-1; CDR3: CSARDPGLPETQYF
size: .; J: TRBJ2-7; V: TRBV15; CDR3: CATSRERDNSYEQYF
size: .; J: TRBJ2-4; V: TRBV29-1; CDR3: CSVSGQQLAKNIQYF
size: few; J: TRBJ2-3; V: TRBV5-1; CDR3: CASSFWQGRPDTQYF
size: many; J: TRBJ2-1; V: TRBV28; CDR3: CASSLYLSYNEQFF
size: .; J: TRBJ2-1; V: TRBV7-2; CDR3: CASSLGGTLEQFF
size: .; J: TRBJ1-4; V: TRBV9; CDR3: CASSPTTPGQSFNEKLFF
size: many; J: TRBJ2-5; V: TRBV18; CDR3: CASSRSGGETQYF
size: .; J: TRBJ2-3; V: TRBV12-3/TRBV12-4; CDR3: CASRLLTGRSYF
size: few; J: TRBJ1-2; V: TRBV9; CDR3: CASSVGRLSPGRNYGYTF
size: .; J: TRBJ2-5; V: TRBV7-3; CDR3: CASSLTSFETQYF
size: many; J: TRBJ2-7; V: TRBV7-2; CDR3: CASSLFQDREQYF
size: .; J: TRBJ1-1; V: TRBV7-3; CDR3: CASSLTWTTEAFF
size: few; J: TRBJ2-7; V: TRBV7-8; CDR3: CASSSGGPRNEQYF
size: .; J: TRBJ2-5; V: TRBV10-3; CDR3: CASSGLQETQYF